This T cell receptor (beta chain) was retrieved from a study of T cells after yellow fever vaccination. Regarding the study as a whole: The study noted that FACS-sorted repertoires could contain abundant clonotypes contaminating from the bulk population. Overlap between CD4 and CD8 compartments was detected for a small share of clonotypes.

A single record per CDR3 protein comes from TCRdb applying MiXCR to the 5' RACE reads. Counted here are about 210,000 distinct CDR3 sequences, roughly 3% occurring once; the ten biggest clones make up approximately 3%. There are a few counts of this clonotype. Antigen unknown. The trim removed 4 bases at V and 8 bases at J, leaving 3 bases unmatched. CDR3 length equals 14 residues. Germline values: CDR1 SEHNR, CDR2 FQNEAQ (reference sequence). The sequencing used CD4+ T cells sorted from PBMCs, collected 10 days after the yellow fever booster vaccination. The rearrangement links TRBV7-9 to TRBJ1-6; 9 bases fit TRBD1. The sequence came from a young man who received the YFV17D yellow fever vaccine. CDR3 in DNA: TGTGCCAGCAGCTCGAGACAGGGGGATTCACCCCTCCACTTT. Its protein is CASSSRQGDSPLHF.